The 6 T cell receptor beta chains given below trace back to one sample, sequenced in a study of CD8 T cells in ankylosing spondylitis. Using its own MiXCR run on the 5' RACE reads, TCRdb lists one record per CDR3 protein. This sample carries a few hundred thousand distinct CDR3 sequences, more than 20% of them seen once, and the ten largest clones take about 3.7%. Material: blood, either unsorted or a sorted T cell fraction (not recorded which). The receptors shown here come from a female donor with ankylosing spondylitis or in good health (not recorded which).

J is TRBJ1-5 and V is TRBV12-3 or TRBV12-4; D is unresolved. The ends were cut back, 3 bases at V and 0 bases at J, with 9 bases in the middle. The CDR3 runs to 15 residues. In DNA form, the CDR3 reads TGTGCCAGCAGTTTGAGCAGACATAGCAATCAGCCCCAGCATTTT. It translates to CASSLSRHSNQPQHF.

This clonotype turned up a few times. The V call is TRBV5-6, the J call TRBJ2-7; 7 nucleotides line up with TRBD1. V lost 7 bases to trimming and J lost 4 bases; unmatched junction nucleotides: 8. This CDR3 spans 13 amino acids. In germline, CDR1 is SGHDT, CDR2 YYEEEE. CDR3 bases: TGTGCCAGCCGCCGAGGGGGCTTGTACGAGCAGTACTTC. This translates into CASRRGGLYEQYF.

The V call is TRBV30, the J call TRBJ2-7; 10 bases map to TRBD1. Germline CDR1 and CDR2: GTSNPN and SVGIG (reference sequence). The V gene end was trimmed by 2 bases and the J gene end by 5 bases; junction bases not matched to a gene: 6. This CDR3 spans 14 amino acids. The CDR3 sequence is CAWSFDRGPNEQYF. The CDR3 DNA reads TGTGCCTGGAGTTTCGACAGGGGGCCAAACGAGCAGTACTTC.

This chain connects TRBV18 to TRBJ2-5; the D call may be TRBD1 or TRBD2 (5 bases each). This CDR3 comprises 16 residues. The V end lost 2 bases, the J end lost 5 bases, and 18 bases lay between the germline ends. The germline V gene encodes CDR1 KGHSH and CDR2 LQKENI. Written as DNA, the CDR3 is TGTGCCAGCTCACCATGGCTGGGGACCCAACTGGAGACCCAGTACTTC. Translation: CASSPWLGTQLETQYF.

This clonotype showed up just a few times. The rearrangement links TRBV29-1 to TRBJ1-4, with TRBD1 identical over 7 bases. Trimming cost V 6 bases and J 4 bases; bases outside gene matches: 11. CDR1 and CDR2 (germline): SQVTM, ANQGSEA. This CDR3 has 15 amino acids. The CDR3 here is CSVQRTDRDNEKLFF. The CDR3 DNA sequence: TGCAGCGTCCAGAGGACCGACAGGGATAATGAAAAACTGTTTTTT.

The sample holds a few counts of this clonotype. The rearrangement uses TRBV7-2 and TRBJ2-6; D not resolved. V was shortened by 7 bases and J by 0 bases, with 7 bases between the two germline ends. The CDR3 spans 14 residues. The germline V gene has CDR1 SGHTA and CDR2 FQGNSA. The CDR3 DNA reads as TGTGCCAGCACCGAGACCTCTGGGGCCAACGTCCTGACTTTC. Translation gives CASTETSGANVLTF.